This T cell receptor (beta chain) was recovered during a study of blood T cell repertoires in COVID-19 (dated by TCRdb to 2018 to 2020). Regarding the complete study: Samples from collaborators originated in the United States, Italy and Spain and spanned both the acute and convalescent phases of COVID-19. The prospective study material was composed of cDNA or gDNA derived from T cells, B-cell-depleted T cells, or PBMCs. Deeply sampled blood TCRbeta repertoires from subjects exposed to, actively infected with, or recovered from COVID-19 were included in the dataset. The repertoires were released in a freely available public database meant as a resource for research on the immune response to SARS-CoV-2. Samples were obtained from the ongoing ImmuneRACE study (first 160 participants) and from 1,200 or so subjects provided by 6 global collaborators. The sample metadata nearly always contained a de-identified subject ID, COVID-19 status, age in years and sex. Where HLA class I and class II types were available, the types were taken from metadata supplied by the sample provider, not from assay-based typing.

Relative to germline, V is 3 bases shorter and J is 8 bases shorter, with 8 bases between their ends. The CDR3 measures 11 amino acids from cysteine to phenylalanine. CDR3 DNA only is kept here, 33 bases in frame from base 1. In the germline V gene, CDR1 corresponds to SGHRS and CDR2 to YFSETQ. Whole blood was collected in K2EDTA tubes by collaborating institutions according to the institutions' own protocols. For TCRbeta analysis, collaborators shipped samples as frozen whole blood, isolated PBMCs, or DNA extracted from either of those sample types. TCRbeta CDR3 regions were amplified from genomic DNA by means of the immunoSEQ Assay, a bias-controlled multiplex PCR. The paper's processing steps were these. The number of nucleated cells in each sample was estimated from the amplification of reference gene primers within the assay. Sequence reads were collapsed and filtered to measure the absolute abundance of every unique TCRbeta CDR3 rearrangement. Productive Simpson clonality was computed per sample as the square root of Simpson's diversity index over productive rearrangements. Not all clones reach the TCRdb copy of this immuneACCESS table, which keeps in-frame sequences only. Checked studies attribute under half of the gap to unresolved V genes and leave the rest unexplained. Clone size and V and J calls were adopted from that table, with D and trimming inferred from the DNA. Counted in this sample were about 250,000 clones; about four fifths of them appeared once. Roughly 10% of the sample lies in the top ten.

Results the study describes overall, beyond this receptor: The quantity of clinical and demographic metadata differed by source and by participant and was supplied without curation.

The table lists this clone with a few counts. Its antigen remains unidentified. Per-nucleotide qualities are absent, and no much larger clonotype sits a single base away. This clonotype originated in an elderly man with acute or convalescent COVID-19. Specimen: peripheral blood. The V gene is TRBV5-1 and the J gene is TRBJ1-2; the D segment cannot be called with confidence. The CDR3 protein: CASSSGEGYTF. In nucleotides, the sequence is TGCGCCAGCAGCTCGGGTGAAGGCTACACCTTC.